Below are 2 T cell receptor beta chains sequenced from a single sample in a study of sequential checkpoint blockade in melanoma. Treatment in this sample: randomized to nivolumab then ipilimumab (arm A) or the reverse (arm B). The table came from immunoSEQ multiplex PCR; TCRdb's copy has only in-frame clones and leaves some out. The table has around 37,000 clones, approximately 30% seen once. Material: tumor tissue (inferred from file names), obtained from a patient given nivolumab and ipilimumab in sequence. Source of these receptors: a human donor with melanoma.

This chain links TRBV19 with TRBJ2-1; perhaps D is TRBD1 or TRBD2 (5 bases each). The CDR3 totals 14 residues. V was shortened by 7 bases and J by 0 bases, with 10 bases between the two germline ends. Looked up from germline, CDR1 is LNHDA and CDR2 is SQIVND (reference sequence). CDR3 protein: CASKEGSSYNEQFF. The CDR3 region has the DNA TGTGCCAGTAAAGAGGGGAGCTCCTACAATGAGCAGTTCTTC.

The gene calls are TRBV5-1 and TRBJ2-3, with 9 bases that match TRBD2. The CDR3 runs 17 residues. Germline V gene sequence: CDR1 SGHRS, CDR2 YFSETQ. The trim removed 4 bases at V and 3 bases at J, leaving 12 bases unmatched. The CDR3 here is CASSPLPGSGRTDTQYF. The CDR3, as DNA: TGCGCCAGCAGCCCCCTCCCGGGTAGCGGGAGAACAGATACGCAGTATTTT.